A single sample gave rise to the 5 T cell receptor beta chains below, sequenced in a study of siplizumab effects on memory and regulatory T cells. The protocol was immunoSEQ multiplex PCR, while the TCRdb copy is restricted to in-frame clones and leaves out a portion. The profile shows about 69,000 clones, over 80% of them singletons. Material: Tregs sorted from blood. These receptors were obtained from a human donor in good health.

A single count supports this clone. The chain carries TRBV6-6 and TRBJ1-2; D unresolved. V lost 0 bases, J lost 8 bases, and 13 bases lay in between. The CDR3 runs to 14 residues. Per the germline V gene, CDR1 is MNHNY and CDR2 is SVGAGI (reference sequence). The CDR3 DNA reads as TGTGCCAGCAGTTACTCCCGGAGGGTTCGGGGCTACACCTTC. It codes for CASSYSRRVRGYTF.

The CDR3 bases are TGTGCCGGCCGGGACAGCTCCGGGCAGTACTTC. This encodes CAGRDSSGQYF. The chain is built from TRBV5-6 and TRBJ2-7; TRBD1 aligns across 7 bases. V shed 10 bases, J shed 9 bases, and the junction held 10 bases outside the gene matches. The CDR3 totals 11 residues. Germline V lookup: CDR1 SGHDT, CDR2 YYEEEE.

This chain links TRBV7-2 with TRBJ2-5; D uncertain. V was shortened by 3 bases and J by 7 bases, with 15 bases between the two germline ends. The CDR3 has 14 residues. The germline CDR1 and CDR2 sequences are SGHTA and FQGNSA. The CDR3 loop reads CASSLSVSGGTQYF. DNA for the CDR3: TGTGCCAGCAGCTTGTCCGTTTCGGGCGGGACCCAGTACTTC.

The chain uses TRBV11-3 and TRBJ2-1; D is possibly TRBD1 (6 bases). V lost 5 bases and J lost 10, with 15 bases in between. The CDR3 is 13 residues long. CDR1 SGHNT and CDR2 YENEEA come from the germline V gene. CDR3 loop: CASSTYRDGEQFF. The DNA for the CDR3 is TGTGCCAGCAGCACATACAGGGACGGGGAGCAGTTCTTC.

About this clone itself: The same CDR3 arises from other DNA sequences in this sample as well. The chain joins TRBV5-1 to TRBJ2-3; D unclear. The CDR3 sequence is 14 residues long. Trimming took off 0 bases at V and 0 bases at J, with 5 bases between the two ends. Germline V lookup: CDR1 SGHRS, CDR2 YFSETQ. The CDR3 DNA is TGCGCCAGCAGCTTGGATAGCAGCACAGATACGCAGTATTTT. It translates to CASSLDSSTDTQYF. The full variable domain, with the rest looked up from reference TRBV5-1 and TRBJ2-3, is KAGVTQTPRYLIKTRGQQVTLSCSPISGHRSVSWYQQTPGQGLQFLFEYFSETQRNKGNFPGRFSGRQFSNSRSEMNVSTLELGDSALYLCASSLDSSTDTQYFGPGTRLTVL.